This passage covers 8 T cell receptor beta chains from one sample sequenced in a study of CD8+CD57+ T cells in acquired aplastic anemia. Patients picked for sequencing had shown CD8+CD57+ cell expansion detected by flow cytometry. Genomic DNA was employed as the template in profiling TCR beta VDJ and CDR3. TCRdb passed the reads through MiXCR, listing each CDR3 protein once. The sample has 110,000 or so distinct CDR3 sequences; 55% to 60% are singletons. The sample consisted of sorted CD4+, CD8+, or CD8+CD57+ T cells (not recorded which) from PBMCs. The receptors stem from a human donor with aplastic anemia.

V is TRBV7-9 and J is TRBJ2-7; TRBD1 agrees at 10 bases. The CDR3 extends over 15 amino acids. V gave up 3 bases and J gave up 3 bases; unmatched junction bases: 5. In germline, CDR1 is SEHNR, CDR2 FQNEAQ (reference sequence). The CDR3 DNA follows: TGTGCCAGCAGCTTGGTGGGACAGGGGAGCTACGAGCAGTACTTC. Amino acid sequence: CASSLVGQGSYEQYF. Drawing the rest from reference TRBV7-9 and TRBJ2-7, the complete variable domain is DTGVSQNPRHKITKRGQNVTFRCDPISEHNRLYWYRQTLGQGPEFLTYFQNEAQLEKSRLLSDRFSAERPKGSFSTLEIQRTEQGDSAMYLCASSLVGQGSYEQYFGPGTRLTVT.

This clonotype was observed a few times. The rearrangement uses TRBV25-1 and TRBJ2-1, with TRBD2 as a possible D gene (5 bases). Germline CDR1 and CDR2: MGHDK and SYGVNS. CDR3 length: 15 residues. V was shortened by 6 bases and J by 6 bases, with 18 bases between the two germline ends. In DNA, the CDR3 is TGTGCCAGCAGCTTAGGACTTACCCCGGCCAATGAGCAGTTCTTC. This codes for CASSLGLTPANEQFF.

This clonotype was seen only once. The V and J genes are TRBV7-9 and TRBJ1-1, with 8 bases aligning to TRBD1. This CDR3 is 14 amino acids long. Germline CDR1 reads SEHNR; CDR2 reads FQNEAQ (reference sequence). V lost 7 bases, J lost 1 base, and 5 bases stayed unmatched. CDR3 sequence reads: CASNDRGQNTEAFF. The CDR3 coding sequence is TGTGCCAGCAACGACAGGGGCCAGAACACTGAAGCTTTCTTT.

V gene TRBV28 combines with J gene TRBJ2-7; 8 positions match TRBD1. The length of the CDR3 is 16 residues. J lost 5 bases, V lost 5 bases, and 14 bases had no gene match. Germline lookup yields CDR1 MDHEN and CDR2 SYDVKM. CDR3 DNA sequence: TGTGCCAGCAGTCCCTTATACGGGACAGGACCGCACGAGCAGTACTTC. It encodes CASSPLYGTGPHEQYF.

This chain joins TRBV7-8 and TRBJ1-2, with TRBD1 as a possible D gene (6 bases). Germline V lookup: CDR1 SGHVS, CDR2 FQNEAQ. Trimming pared 5 bases from V and 2 bases from J, leaving 15 bases between. The CDR3 runs to 15 residues. The CDR3 sequence is CASSLTGNSNYGYTF. The CDR3 DNA is TGTGCCAGCAGCCTAACAGGGAATTCCAACTATGGCTACACCTTC.

Note on this clonotype: The conserved phenylalanine or tryptophan normally closing the CDR3 is absent here, so this likely arose from a read error. The V and J genes are TRBV25-1 and TRBJ2-1, with a weak D call TRBD2 (6 bases). CDR3 length equals 15 residues. Trimming left V 8 bases short and J 6 bases short, with 20 bases between. The germline gives CDR1 MGHDK, CDR2 SYGVNS. Here the CDR3 DNA reads TGTGCCAGCCGCGATGGGAGGTCTGGGGTCAATGAGCAGTTCCTC. It yields the protein CASRDGRSGVNEQFL.

This chain connects TRBV20-1 to TRBJ2-7; 9 bases fit TRBD2. CDR1 and CDR2 (germline): DFQATT, SNEGSKA (reference sequence). Germline trimming cut 3 bases from V and 5 bases from J; bases unmatched to any gene: 8. The CDR3 spans 14 residues. The CDR3 protein is CSASRAGGPNEQYF. CDR3 bases: TGCAGTGCTAGCCGGGCGGGAGGGCCGAACGAGCAGTACTTC.

This chain connects TRBV12-3 or TRBV12-4 to TRBJ2-7; D perhaps matches TRBD2 (6 bases). The length of the CDR3 is 12 residues. V lost 11 bases, J lost 9 bases, and 20 bases lay in between. The CDR3 region is CASNQGLARQYF. The CDR3, as DNA: TGTGCCTCGAACCAGGGCCTAGCGAGGCAGTACTTC.